These T cell receptor beta chains were read from a single sample in a study of beta chain features in type 1 diabetes. Method: immunoSEQ multiplex PCR; TCRdb's copy keeps in-frame clones and lacks some. Of hundreds of thousands of clones detected, around 12% appear once; the ten largest clones hold around 0.02%. Material for sequencing was naive CD4+ T cells from blood. The origin of the receptors is a man in his late teens or twenties in good health. CDR3s leave out the opening cysteine and the closing phenylalanine or tryptophan. D genes are given only for firm matches.

len	v_gene	d_gene	CDR3aa
11	TRBV5-6	NA	ASSFGGEETQY
16	TRBV4-2	TRBD2	ASSLDGTSGSVPGEQF
11	TRBV4-3	TRBD1	ASSQEGGGGYT
14	TRBV7-9	TRBD2	ADTRGTSGSSDTQY
12	TRBV11-2	NA	ASTIRSGNYEQY
13	TRBV29-1	NA	SVEDPGLGSTEAF
12	TRBV28	TRBD1	ASSLRTGSHEQY
13	TRBV5-1	TRBD2	ASSLRGGVSDTQY
14	TRBV6-5	TRBD2	ASSYLGLAGENEQY
14	TRBV28	TRBD2	ASSSTSGGEYNEQF
12	TRBV11-2	TRBD2	ASSFGLGDNEQF
13	TRBV9	NA	ASSVGLGVRPEAF
10	TRBV28	NA	ASGAFQDTQY
12	TRBV29-1	TRBD1	SVEGGQGVYEQY
12	TRBV5-1	TRBD1	ASSLGTGDYGYT
13	TRBV2	NA	ASSDQGSSGNTIY
12	TRBV18	NA	ASSPSGSTDTQY
12	TRBV6-6	NA	ASTWQFTTGELF
13	TRBV5-1	NA	ASSLWSPQYNEQF
14	TRBV7-2	TRBD2	ASRASGTRTPNEQF
11	TRBV5-4	NA	ASSPGIYNEQF
9	TRBV30	NA	AWMVAGEQY
10	TRBV28	TRBD1	ASSRYRGEAF
11	TRBV7-2	NA	ASSPGGHRGYT